These T cell receptor beta chains were read from a single sample in a study of cytomegalovirus exposure and HLA in healthy donors. Generated by immunoSEQ multiplex PCR, the TCRdb table keeps only in-frame clones and is missing some. The sample lists 150,000 to 200,000 clones, about 86% occurring once. The sample taken for sequencing was PBMCs. The receptors here all came from a young woman in good health and CMV-seronegative. Each CDR3 is given with its conserved first and last residue. A D gene is named only where the DNA matches it firmly. Part of the rows lack a size; the others show once, few, many or a class for expanded clones.

v_gene	j_gene	abundance	d_gene	CDR3nt	CDR3aa
TRBV7-6	TRBJ2-5	-	-	TGTGCCAGCAGCTTATCGGCACAGCCGCAAGAGACCCAGTACTTC	CASSLSAQPQETQYF
TRBV30	TRBJ2-5	-	TRBD2	TGTGCCTGGAGTGGGACTAGCGGGGGGCTGTACCAAGAGACCCAGTACTTC	CAWSGTSGGLYQETQYF
TRBV14	TRBJ1-2	-	-	TGTGCCAGCAGCTTTACCAGGGGCGGTGGCTACACCTTC	CASSFTRGGGYTF
TRBV27	TRBJ1-5	-	-	TGTGCCAGCAGTGCCCGACAGGAGAATCAGCCCCAGCATTTT	CASSARQENQPQHF
TRBV29-1	TRBJ1-2	few	TRBD1	TGCAGCGGGGGTGACAGGGCCAGTGGCTACACCTTC	CSGGDRASGYTF
TRBV19	TRBJ2-7	-	TRBD2	TGTGCCACGGGACTACCTTACGAGCAGTACTTC	CATGLPYEQYF
TRBV7-6	TRBJ1-4	-	TRBD1	TGTGCCAGCAGCATCGGGACAGGAGATAATGAAAAACTGTTTTTT	CASSIGTGDNEKLFF
TRBV6-1	TRBJ1-1	-	-	TGTGCCAGCAGTGAAAGTTGGGGACTGGACACTGAAGCTTTCTTT	CASSESWGLDTEAFF
TRBV7-6	TRBJ1-1	-	-	TGTGCCAGCAGCCCAGGCCGGGACTTTAACACTGAAGCTTTCTTT	CASSPGRDFNTEAFF
TRBV11-2	TRBJ2-1	-	-	TGTGCCAGCAGCTTTGGGGGGGCCGGAGATTACAATGAGCAGTTCTTC	CASSFGGAGDYNEQFF
TRBV7-9	TRBJ2-7	-	TRBD1	TGTGCCAGCAGCTTAGGGCCAGGGGGCTCCTACGAGCAGTACTTC	CASSLGPGGSYEQYF
TRBV27	TRBJ2-3	-	TRBD2	TGTGCCAGCAGTTTATCCCTAGCGGGGGCTAGCACAGATACGCAGTATTTT	CASSLSLAGASTDTQYF
TRBV11-2	TRBJ2-7	-	-	TGTGCCAGCAGAAATAGACAGGATCTCTCCTACGAGCAGTACTTC	CASRNRQDLSYEQYF
TRBV6-1	TRBJ1-6	-	TRBD1	TGTGCCAGCGGAGGGACAGGGGGAGGCGATTCACCCCTCCACTTT	CASGGTGGGDSPLHF
TRBV7-8	TRBJ1-1	-	-	TGTGCCAGCAGCAAAAGGTGGGCGGGGGGAACCCTGAACACTGAAGCTTTCTTT	CASSKRWAGGTLNTEAFF
TRBV19	TRBJ1-1	-	-	TGTGCCAGCCGGGGGAGCCGCGGTCCTGAAGCTTTCTTT	CASRGSRGPEAFF
TRBV7-9	TRBJ2-7	-	-	TGTGCCAGCAGCCCTGTTGCCCAGGGCGCCGACGAGCAGTACTTC	CASSPVAQGADEQYF
TRBV9	TRBJ2-1	-	TRBD1	TGTGCCAGCAGCGCATGGGACAGGGGGAATGAGCAGTTCTTC	CASSAWDRGNEQFF
TRBV2	TRBJ1-4	once	-	TGTGCCAGCAGTGACCAGGGTACCGCAACTAATGAAAAACTGTTTTTT	CASSDQGTATNEKLFF
TRBV2	TRBJ2-3	-	-	TGTGCCAGCAGTGGACTAGGATTAGGCGATACGCAGTATTTT	CASSGLGLGDTQYF
TRBV7-8	TRBJ1-6	-	TRBD1	TGTGCCAGCAGCGCCCGGGACAGGGACTATAATTCACCCCTCCACTTT	CASSARDRDYNSPLHF
TRBV7-9	TRBJ1-2	-	-	TGTGCCAGCAGGGGGACGCGGGGGGTTGATGGCTACACCTTC	CASRGTRGVDGYTF
TRBV7-2	TRBJ2-7	-	-	TGTGCCAGCAGCCGGGACACCTACGAGCAGTACTTC	CASSRDTYEQYF
TRBV6-5	TRBJ2-5	-	-	TGTGCCAGCAGCCGAGAGACCCAGTACTTC	CASSRETQYF
TRBV5-6	TRBJ2-1	-	TRBD2	TGTGCCAGCAGCCTGATTCCCCGGGGCGGGGGGCGTCCCAATGAGCAGTTCTTC	CASSLIPRGGGRPNEQFF
TRBV18	TRBJ2-2	few	-	TGTGCCAGCTCATCAAGACAGTCGAACACCGGGGAGCTGTTTTTT	CASSSRQSNTGELFF
TRBV10-3	TRBJ2-7	-	-	TGTGCCATCAGTGAGGAGCCCTACGAGCAGTACTTC	CAISEEPYEQYF
TRBV5-1	TRBJ2-3	-	TRBD2	TGCGCCAGCAGCAGATGGACTAGCGGGGGAAGCACAGATACGCAGTATTTT	CASSRWTSGGSTDTQYF
TRBV5-4	TRBJ2-3	-	TRBD2	TGTGCCAGCAGCTCCATAGCGGGGAGCACAGATACGCAGTATTTT	CASSSIAGSTDTQYF
TRBV10-2	TRBJ1-1	-	-	TGCGCCAGCAGCCCGCGACAAATCACTGAAGCTTTCTTT	CASSPRQITEAFF
TRBV6-4	TRBJ2-3	-	-	TGTGCCAGCAGTGACGGCGGCAGGGGTACAGATACGCAGTATTTT	CASSDGGRGTDTQYF
TRBV4-1	TRBJ1-2	-	TRBD1	TGCGCCAGCAGCCCGAGACAGGGCTATGGCTACACCTTC	CASSPRQGYGYTF
TRBV29-1	TRBJ2-7	-	TRBD1	TGCAGCGTTGTCCGGGACAGACCCTACGAGCAGTACTTC	CSVVRDRPYEQYF
TRBV6-6	TRBJ2-1	-	TRBD2	TGTGCCAGCAGAGTCCACGGGGAGGGTCTTAATGAGCAGTTCTTC	CASRVHGEGLNEQFF
TRBV18	TRBJ1-1	once	-	TGTGCCAGCTCACCGGTCGGGACACCGAACACTGAAGCTTTCTTT	CASSPVGTPNTEAFF
TRBV5-4	TRBJ1-2	-	TRBD1	TGTGCCAGCAGCTTGGAACAGGGGGCTACGGCCTATGGCTACACCTTC	CASSLEQGATAYGYTF
TRBV7-2	TRBJ2-1	-	-	TGTGCCAGCAGCTTAGGTCTAGCGTCAAATGAGCAGTTCTTC	CASSLGLASNEQFF
TRBV4-1	TRBJ2-7	-	-	TGCGCCAGCAGCCAAGAGCGGCACGTCTCCTACGAGCAGTACTTC	CASSQERHVSYEQYF
TRBV6-1	TRBJ2-1	-	-	TGTGCCAGCAGTGATTGGCAGGGGAACGGTGAGCAGTTCTTC	CASSDWQGNGEQFF
TRBV19	TRBJ1-2	-	-	TGTGCCAGTAGTATGGGCCGGGAGCGCTACACCTTC	CASSMGRERYTF
TRBV9	TRBJ2-1	-	-	TGTGCCAGCAGCGGAGGGATCTCCTACAATGAGCAGTTCTTC	CASSGGISYNEQFF
TRBV27	TRBJ2-1	-	-	TGTGCCAGCAGTACCTCGGACAAGGGTTCATCTTACAATGAGCAGTTCTTC	CASSTSDKGSSYNEQFF
TRBV5-4	TRBJ2-7	-	-	TGTGCCAGCAGCTCGGCACGGACTACATCCCCAGGAGGGGAGCAGTACTTC	CASSSARTTSPGGEQYF
TRBV19	TRBJ1-2	-	TRBD1	TGTGCCAGTGCCCCGGGACAGGGTCTGGGCTACACCTTC	CASAPGQGLGYTF
TRBV19	TRBJ1-5	-	-	TGTGCCAGTAGCCATACCCCTGGGGCAGGGAGCAATCAGCCCCAGCATTTT	CASSHTPGAGSNQPQHF
TRBV19	TRBJ1-4	few	-	TGTGCCAGTAGAGGCAGGGGTGGCGAAAAACTGTTTTTT	CASRGRGGEKLFF
TRBV7-2	TRBJ1-1	-	-	TGTGCCAGCAGCCCTATCTATGGTGAAGCTTTCTTT	CASSPIYGEAFF
TRBV7-6	TRBJ1-4	-	-	TGTGCCAGCAGCTTTGTTCAGGACACCTATGAAAAACTGTTTTTT	CASSFVQDTYEKLFF